This TCR beta chain was profiled in a study of T cells in Graves' hyperthyroidism and ophthalmopathy. Study-level background: Peripheral blood was drawn at first diagnosis, prior to all treatment.

Amplification of TCR beta CDR3 regions was performed using RNA transcripts as template. The HTBI primer set served for first-round RT-PCR of the TCR CDR3. TCRdb re-derived calls from the multiplex PCR reads in MiXCR, one entry per CDR3 protein. The table records 200,000 to 250,000 distinct CDR3 sequences, about 15% of them present only once. V trimming: 6 bases; J trimming: 1 base; junction bases outside the gene matches: 3. The germline V gene has CDR1 DFQATT and CDR2 SNEGSKA (reference sequence). CDR3 size: 13 residues. Ten or more counts support this clonotype. Patients were excluded because of uncontrolled infection, other autoimmune disease, pregnancy or lactation. The PBMCs studied were ones that came from 10 ml fresh peripheral blood.

The chain recombines TRBV20-1 with TRBJ1-1, with 9 positions matching TRBD1. Sequenced input: blood. The clonotype comes from a woman under 30 with Graves' ophthalmopathy. CDR3 in DNA: TGCAGTGCACACAGGGGGCCGAACACTGAAGCTTTCTTT. Translating it yields CSAHRGPNTEAFF.